A single sample is the source of the 10 T cell receptor beta chains below, sequenced in a study of radiation and T cells in renal cell carcinoma. The assay was immunoSEQ multiplex PCR, and TCRdb's table has in-frame clones only and misses some. The table lists roughly 130,000 clones, more than 70% of them singletons. Stated time point: blood 2 weeks post-SBRT. Treatment meaning: 15 Gy SBRT to primary tumor, nephrectomy 4 weeks later. The sequences come from blood, collected from a patient whose treatment included radiotherapy and nephrectomy. These receptors were collected from a woman aged 70 to 79 with renal cell carcinoma.

The V and J genes are TRBV30 and TRBJ2-1; D uncertain. The CDR3 is 13 amino acids. Germline V gene sequence: CDR1 GTSNPN, CDR2 SVGIG (reference sequence). Trimming took off 0 bases at V and 7 bases at J, with 10 bases between the two ends. The DNA for the CDR3 is TGTGCCTGGAGTGTTGATGGCGCGAATGAGCAGTTCTTC. Encoded protein: CAWSVDGANEQFF.

The CDR3 sequence: CASHGGGLGNQPQHF. The CDR3 nucleotides read TGTGCCAGTCATGGGGGGGGCTTGGGCAATCAGCCCCAGCATTTT. The V call is TRBV2, the J call TRBJ1-5; D might be TRBD1 (6 bases). This CDR3 region has 15 residues. V gave up 9 bases and J gave up 2 bases, with 17 bases separating them. In germline, CDR1 is SNHLY, CDR2 FYNNEI.

The chain recombines TRBV4-1 with TRBJ2-7; TRBD2 agrees at 9 bases. The J segment lost 0 bases and the V segment lost 2 bases, leaving 2 bases of the junction unmatched. CDR3 length: 15 residues. CDR1 and CDR2 (germline): MGHRA, YSYEKL. In DNA form, the CDR3 reads TGCGCCAGCAGCCAAATTAGCGGGGGCTCCTACGAGCAGTACTTC. Residues: CASSQISGGSYEQYF.

This chain links TRBV5-1 with TRBJ1-6, with D possibly matching TRBD1 (5 bases). The V gene's germline CDR1 is SGHRS and CDR2 YFSETQ. Trimming removed 3 bases at V and 8 bases at J, with 15 bases between. This CDR3 comprises 15 residues. DNA for the CDR3: TGCGCCAGCAGCTGGGACGGCCGGGTGGATTCACCCCTCCACTTT. It codes for CASSWDGRVDSPLHF.

This clone was detected a few times. The genes are TRBV14 and TRBJ1-1; D is ambiguous. CDR3 length: 14 amino acids. Germline CDR1 is SGHDN and CDR2 is FVKESK. Trimming pared 4 bases from V and 1 base from J, leaving 10 bases between. The CDR3 DNA is TGTGCCAGCAGCCTATTGGGAGGGAACACTGAAGCTTTCTTT. Its protein product is CASSLLGGNTEAFF.

The chain employs TRBV14 and TRBJ1-5; the D gene is possibly TRBD1 (6 bases). The CDR3 totals 16 residues. V was shortened by 2 bases and J by 3 bases, with 14 bases between the two germline ends. Germline loops: CDR1 SGHDN, CDR2 FVKESK. CDR3 amino acids: CASSQPPGDYNQPQHF. The CDR3 DNA follows: TGTGCCAGCAGCCAACCTCCAGGGGATTACAATCAGCCCCAGCATTTT.

This rearrangement joins TRBV30 to TRBJ2-1; a weak D match, TRBD1 (5 bases). CDR3 size: 11 residues. The germline V gene encodes CDR1 GTSNPN and CDR2 SVGIG (reference sequence). V was cut by 7 bases and J by 6 bases, with 10 bases left in between. The CDR3 DNA follows: TGTGCCTCCCGACAGATCAATGAGCAGTTCTTC. It yields the protein CASRQINEQFF.

This clone was observed a handful of times. V is TRBV4-2 and J is TRBJ2-5; 10 nucleotides agree with TRBD2. CDR1 is LGHNA and CDR2 is YNFKEQ in the germline V gene. The length of the CDR3 is 16 residues. V was pared by 0 bases and J by 5 bases, with 6 bases of the junction left unmatched. The CDR3 loop reads CASSQDTSGMGETQYF. The CDR3, as DNA: TGTGCCAGCAGCCAAGACACTAGCGGGATGGGCGAGACCCAGTACTTC.

This chain links TRBV7-2 with TRBJ1-2, with D possibly matching TRBD1 (6 bases). The V end was cut by 5 bases, the J end by 4 bases, with 11 bases between. This CDR3 has 13 residues. CDR1 is SGHTA, CDR2 FQGNSA, per germline. This CDR3 is CASSQQGGYGYTF. The DNA for the CDR3 is TGTGCCAGCAGCCAACAGGGAGGCTATGGCTACACCTTC. The complete variable domain, with remaining parts taken from reference TRBV7-2 and TRBJ1-2, reads GAGVSQSPSNKVTEKGKDVELRCDPISGHTALYWYRQSLGQGLEFLIYFQGNSAPDKSGLPSDRFSAERTGGSVSTLTIQRTQQEDSAVYLCASSQQGGYGYTFGSGTRLTVV.

The chain has TRBV9 and TRBJ2-3; 13 bases fit TRBD2. With 3 bases clipped from V and 4 bases from J, the junction kept 2 bases outside the gene matches. The CDR3 contains 15 residues. Germline CDR1 reads SGDLS; CDR2 reads YYNGEE. The CDR3 coding sequence is TGTGCCAGCAGCGGGACTAGCGGGGGTTCAGATACGCAGTATTTT. Its translation is CASSGTSGGSDTQYF.